Listed here are 21 T cell receptor beta chains from one sample, sequenced in a study of neurological immune-mediated disorders. As to time point: technical triplicate 2. TCRdb re-analysed the 5' RACE reads in MiXCR, keeping a single row per CDR3 protein. Among more than 55,000 distinct CDR3 sequences listed, around 24% were seen once. Sequenced sample: PBMCs. The receptors stem from a man between 60 and 75 years old with HTLV-1-associated myelopathy (HAM/TSP).

This clonotype was picked up many times. The V call is TRBV24-1, the J call TRBJ1-1; D uncertain. Looked up from germline, CDR1 is KGHDR and CDR2 is SFDVKD. Trimming stripped 7 bases from V and 3 bases from J, with 8 bases between. The CDR3 is 12 residues long. In DNA, the CDR3 is TGTGCCACCAGCGCAGGCCACACTGAAGCTTTCTTT. Residues: CATSAGHTEAFF.

This clonotype was detected many times. The chain employs TRBV3-1 and TRBJ1-6; 7 bases match TRBD1. The junction had 20 bases not matched to a gene; V was cut back by 6 bases and J by 6 bases. CDR1 LGHDT and CDR2 YNNKEL come from the germline V gene (reference sequence). This CDR3 is built from 19 residues. CDR3 nucleotides: TGTGCCAGCAGGTCAACTACGGCTGAGGGGGCGCTACTTAATTCACCCCTCCACTTT. It yields the protein CASRSTTAEGALLNSPLHF.

Only a few counts were recorded for this clonotype. The rearrangement uses TRBV29-1 and TRBJ2-7; 14 bases are a match to TRBD2. The CDR3 is made up of 15 amino acids. Trimming removed 4 bases from V and 0 bases from J; junction bases left unmatched: 2. Per germline, CDR1 SQVTM and CDR2 ANQGSEA. The CDR3 DNA follows: TGCAGCGTTGGGACTAGCGGGAGGTCCTCCTACGAGCAGTACTTC. Encoded protein: CSVGTSGRSSYEQYF.

This clonotype has at least ten counts. This CDR3 is CASSLVRGYEQYF. CDR3 nucleotide sequence: TGTGCCAGCAGTTTAGTGCGGGGGTACGAGCAGTACTTC. V usage is TRBV12-3 or TRBV12-4 and J usage is TRBJ2-7, with 7 bases aligning to TRBD2. With V trimmed by 1 base and J by 4 bases, 1 base remained unmatched. This CDR3 is built from 13 residues.

This clonotype was recorded many times. V is TRBV5-1 and J is TRBJ1-2; maybe TRBD1 (6 bases). V was shortened by 4 bases and J by 0 bases, with 13 bases between the two germline ends. This CDR3 has 15 amino acids. Germline assignment: CDR1 SGHRS and CDR2 YFSETQ. The DNA of the CDR3 is TGCGCCAGCAGCCCGGACAGCTCAGCTAACTATGGCTACACCTTC. This codes for CASSPDSSANYGYTF.

This clonotype was observed a few times. The chain employs TRBV20-1 and TRBJ2-3; 11 nucleotides agree with TRBD1. The CDR3 is made up of 13 amino acids. V was pared by 3 bases and J by 6 bases, with 2 bases of the junction left unmatched. Germline loops: CDR1 DFQATT, CDR2 SNEGSKA (reference sequence). The CDR3 sequence: CSASGDRGDTQYF. The CDR3 DNA is TGCAGTGCTAGCGGGGACAGGGGGGATACGCAGTATTTT.

This clonotype was detected ten times or more. The chain uses TRBV5-1 and TRBJ1-1, with D possibly TRBD1 on 5 matching bases. The CDR3 is 14 amino acids. Germline CDR1 SGHRS, CDR2 YFSETQ. The V and J ends lost 2 bases and 0 bases respectively, with 8 bases between them. In nucleotides, the CDR3 is TGCGCCAGCAGCTTACAGGACATGAACACTGAAGCTTTCTTT. It translates to CASSLQDMNTEAFF.

V is TRBV3-1 and J is TRBJ1-4; 8 nucleotides match TRBD1. From germline, CDR1 is LGHDT and CDR2 YNNKEL (reference sequence). The CDR3 totals 16 residues. V lost 1 base, J lost 8 bases, and 9 bases stayed unmatched. Here the CDR3 DNA reads TGTGCCAGCAGCCAAGGGGGGGACAGGTACCTCGAAAAACTGTTTTTT. It is translated as CASSQGGDRYLEKLFF. Full variable domain (rest looked up from reference TRBV3-1 and TRBJ1-4): DTAVSQTPKYLVTQMGNDKSIKCEQNLGHDTMYWYKQDSKKFLKIMFSYNNKELIINETVPNRFSPKSPDKAHLNLHINSLELGDSAVYFCASSQGGDRYLEKLFFGSGTQLSVL.

The rearrangement joins TRBV5-1 to TRBJ2-1, with TRBD2 identical over 7 bases. The germline V gene encodes CDR1 SGHRS and CDR2 YFSETQ. The V segment lost 9 bases and the J segment 15 bases; nucleotides outside the gene matches: 24. This CDR3 contains 15 residues. The CDR3 loop reads CATQLGGVTTMRRFF. CDR3 in DNA: TGCGCCACCCAATTGGGAGGGGTTACTACAATGAGGCGGTTCTTC.

The CDR3 loop is CSASERRNEQFF. CDR3 nucleotides: TGCAGTGCTAGTGAGCGGCGCAATGAGCAGTTCTTC. The chain has TRBV20-1 and TRBJ2-1; weak D call: TRBD2 (5 bases). The CDR3 consists of 12 residues. The V gene's germline CDR1 is DFQATT and CDR2 SNEGSKA (reference sequence). Trimming pared 3 bases from V and 6 bases from J, leaving 9 bases between.

This chain links TRBV3-1 with TRBJ2-7; D could derive from TRBD1 or TRBD2 (6 bases each). Germline values: CDR1 LGHDT, CDR2 YNNKEL (reference sequence). The CDR3 loop spans 13 amino acids. V gave up 1 base and J gave up 7 bases, with 11 bases separating them. CDR3 in amino acids: CASSQGGAWEQYF. CDR3 sequence (DNA): TGTGCCAGCAGCCAAGGGGGGGCATGGGAGCAGTACTTC.

This clonotype was observed many times. The V gene is TRBV20-1, the J gene TRBJ1-5, with 9 bases fitting TRBD1. The CDR3 runs to 18 residues. V was pared by 2 bases and J by 0 bases, with 11 bases of the junction left unmatched. Per the germline V gene, CDR1 is DFQATT and CDR2 is SNEGSKA (reference sequence). The CDR3 DNA follows: TGCAGTGCTAGACGGACAGGGGCGGGGAAGGATAGCAATCAGCCCCAGCATTTT. Its translation: CSARRTGAGKDSNQPQHF.

There are many counts of this clonotype. The rearrangement joins TRBV5-1 to TRBJ2-7, with 9 bases aligning to TRBD2. With 0 bases clipped from V and 5 bases from J, the junction kept 9 bases outside the gene matches. Germline CDR1 SGHRS, CDR2 YFSETQ. CDR3 length: 16 amino acids. This chain's CDR3 is CASSLGNSGSRNEQYF. CDR3 nucleotides: TGCGCCAGCAGCTTGGGGAATAGCGGGAGTCGGAACGAGCAGTACTTC.

This clonotype has ten or more counts. V is TRBV12-3 or TRBV12-4 and J is TRBJ1-5, with D hard to call. This CDR3 contains 15 residues. V lost 6 bases and J lost 7, with 19 bases in between. CDR3 in DNA: TGTGCCAGCAGCCCGAGGGATTCTGGCGGGCAGCCCCAGCATTTT. Amino acids: CASSPRDSGGQPQHF.

This clonotype has a count of ten or more. The V gene is TRBV3-1, the J gene TRBJ2-7; D might be TRBD2 (6 bases). Looked up from germline, CDR1 is LGHDT and CDR2 is YNNKEL (reference sequence). Trimming cost V 0 bases and J 0 bases, with 9 bases left between them. The CDR3 contains 15 residues. The CDR3 sequence is CASSQEGSGSYEQYF. The DNA for the CDR3 is TGTGCCAGCAGCCAAGAGGGTAGCGGCTCCTACGAGCAGTACTTC.

With respect to this clonotype: A read error is possible here, since a much larger clone lies one base away. The chain uses TRBV6-1 and TRBJ2-6, with a weak D call TRBD1 (6 bases). There are 15 residues in the CDR3. Looked up from germline, CDR1 is MNHNS and CDR2 is SASEGT. CDR3 sequence (DNA): TGTGCCAGCAGCGCTCAAGGGGGTGGGGACAACGTCCTGACTTTC. It yields the protein CASSAQGGGDNVLTF.

This chain joins TRBV7-3 and TRBJ2-1, with 9 bases aligning to TRBD2. Germline V gene lookup returns CDR1 SGHTA and CDR2 FQGTGA. V dropped 5 bases and J dropped 9; count of bases not matched to a gene: 5. This CDR3 spans 13 amino acids. The CDR3 reads CASSPAGGAEQFF. For the CDR3, the DNA is TGTGCCAGCAGCCCAGCGGGAGGTGCTGAGCAGTTCTTC. The variable domain in full, completed from reference TRBV7-3 and TRBJ2-1, reads GAGVSQTPSNKVTEKGKYVELRCDPISGHTALYWYRQSLGQGPEFLIYFQGTGAADDSGLPNDRFFAVRPEGSVSTLKIQRTERGDSAVYLCASSPAGGAEQFFGPGTRLTVL.

V gene TRBV6-5 combines with J gene TRBJ2-1; a weak D match, TRBD2 (6 bases). In germline, CDR1 is MNHEY, CDR2 SVGAGI. This CDR3 comprises 13 residues. With 2 bases removed from V and 9 bases from J, the gap between germline ends came to 11 bases. CDR3 sequence (DNA): TGTGCCAGCAGTTACGTGGGGGGAAGTGAGCAGTTCTTC. Protein sequence: CASSYVGGSEQFF.

This clonotype has ten or more counts. At one end the junction does not follow the germline gene, possibly because of a read error. The chain joins TRBV28 to TRBJ2-1; D is undetermined. CDR1 and CDR2 from the germline V gene are MDHEN and SYDVKM. The CDR3 has 13 amino acids. CDR3: CASNERSYNEQFF. In DNA, the CDR3 is TGTGCAAGCAATGAGAGGTCCTACAATGAGCAGTTCTTC.

This clonotype appeared many times. J is TRBJ1-5 and V is TRBV3-1; possibly TRBD1 for D (5 bases). The CDR3 has 13 residues. In germline, CDR1 is LGHDT, CDR2 YNNKEL (reference sequence). V was clipped by 5 bases and J by 7 bases, with 12 bases between them. CDR3 protein: CASSGTGDQPQHF. The CDR3 DNA reads as TGTGCCAGCAGCGGGACGGGGGACCAGCCCCAGCATTTT.

CDR3 bases: TGTGCCAGCAGCTTAGCGGCCGGACTAGCGGGAGATGAGCAGTTCTTC. Translation gives CASSLAAGLAGDEQFF. This chain joins TRBV7-8 and TRBJ2-1; 13 bases are a match to TRBD2. Trimming removed 0 bases from V and 8 bases from J; junction bases left unmatched: 4. Germline assignment: CDR1 SGHVS and CDR2 FQNEAQ. This CDR3 comprises 16 residues.